This TCR beta chain came from a study of T-cell memory formation after mild COVID-19. Regarding the study as a whole: The pre-infection memory compartment contained some responding clones, suggesting cross-reactive memory joined. The study found contracting CD4+ clones mainly in CM and EM and contracting CD8+ clones in EMRA. Clones contracting over day 15 to 85 were CD4/CD8 balanced, with later expanders leaning CD4+.

Points on this clonotype: The antigen remains undetermined.

cDNA libraries for TCR alpha and TCR beta, carrying sample barcodes and UMIs, came from 5'RACE with constant-segment primers. TCRdb used MiXCR to reprocess the 5' RACE reads, holding one entry per CDR3 protein. In the table there are around 420,000 distinct CDR3 sequences, 24% of which are singletons. Trimming took 5 bases from V and 3 from J, leaving 11 bases between them. The CDR3 is 13 amino acids. CDR1 DFQATT and CDR2 SNEGSKA come from the germline V gene (reference sequence). The source of this sequence is an adult woman who had mild COVID-19 (a few samples of this study predate the infection). Cell type and time point are not known. The chain has TRBV20-1 and TRBJ1-3; D unclear. Sequencing was performed on PBMCs or a T cell subset sorted from them (not recorded which). The chain's CDR3 is CSAFLGRGNTIYF. The CDR3, as DNA: TGCAGTGCTTTCCTGGGCCGTGGAAACACCATATATTTT.